Below are 2 T cell receptor beta chains sequenced from a single sample in a study of cytomegalovirus exposure and HLA in healthy donors. PCR used 60 Vbeta primers and 13 Jbeta primers. TCRdb's table, derived via immunoSEQ multiplex PCR, lists solely in-frame clones and lacks some. The sample lists over 200,000 clones; 70% were seen once. Sequencing was performed on PBMCs. The receptors were gathered from a man aged 35 to 55 in good health and CMV-seropositive.

V usage is TRBV25-1 and J usage is TRBJ2-1; D is perhaps TRBD2 (5 bases). The germline V gene has CDR1 MGHDK and CDR2 SYGVNS. V was pared by 3 bases and J by 0 bases, with 9 bases between. The length of the CDR3 is 15 residues. CDR3 in amino acids: CASSDGISSYNEQFF. DNA for the CDR3: TGTGCCAGCAGTGACGGGATCAGCTCCTACAATGAGCAGTTCTTC.

This clone has just one count. The J gene is TRBJ2-4, the V gene TRBV5-1, with a tentative D call TRBD2 (6 bases). The germline gives CDR1 SGHRS, CDR2 YFSETQ. The CDR3 has 14 residues. Trimming pared 5 bases from V and 1 base from J, leaving 10 bases between. The CDR3 is CASSPGGAKNIQYF. The CDR3 nucleotides are TGCGCCAGCAGTCCCGGAGGGGCCAAAAACATTCAGTACTTC.